This TCR beta chain was identified during a study of T cell responses to AZD1222 COVID-19 vaccine. CDR3 length: 15 amino acids. Germline V gene sequence: CDR1 SGDLS, CDR2 YYNGEE. The V and J ends lost 4 bases and 4 bases respectively, with 16 bases between them. A word on this clone: Its antigen is still unknown.

Findings of the study overall: Most donors were white British, females outnumbered males, and clonal diversity was possibly underestimated. Of the AZD1222 recipients, only 5 to 7 were seropositive at baseline.

The protocol was immunoSEQ multiplex PCR, while the TCRdb copy is restricted to in-frame clones and leaves out a portion. The table includes 140,000 to 150,000 clones, approximately 89% detected once. V and J are TRBV9 and TRBJ2-3; the D is unclear. The source of this sequence is an adult in good health. The sample was peripheral blood, taken on day 0 of AZD1222 vaccination. CDR3 nucleotides: TGTGCCAGCAGCCCCCACGTTCGGGCCCCAGATACGCAGTATTTT. This translates into CASSPHVRAPDTQYF.